The rows below give T cell receptor beta chains drawn from one sample of a study of response to subunit inactivated influenza vaccine. TCRdb passed the RT-PCR reads through MiXCR, listing each CDR3 protein once. The table lists 450,000 to 600,000 distinct CDR3 sequences, 6% to 9% of them singletons. The material sequenced was PBMCs from blood, taken around 25 months after vaccination. The source is a man between 50 and 75 years old who received an inactivated influenza vaccine. Each CDR3 is given with its conserved first and last residue. A D gene is named only where the DNA matches it firmly. A clone size is listed for some rows: how often the clone was seen (once, few, many), or a class if it is expanded.

clone_size: NA; j_call: TRBJ1-5; d_call: TRBD1; v_call: TRBV6-1; cdr3_aa: CASSRTGREGSRQPQHF; cdr3_nt: TGTGCCAGCAGTCGGACAGGGCGAGAGGGGTCCCGGCAGCCCCAGCATTTT
clone_size: NA; j_call: TRBJ2-7; d_call: NA; v_call: TRBV28; cdr3_aa: CASTGENSYEQYF; cdr3_nt: TGTGCCAGCACAGGAGAGAACTCCTACGAGCAGTACTTC
clone_size: few; j_call: TRBJ2-3; d_call: NA; v_call: TRBV10-3; cdr3_aa: CATVERGYTDTQYF; cdr3_nt: TGTGCCACCGTCGAACGGGGTTACACAGATACGCAGTATTTT
clone_size: many; j_call: TRBJ1-1; d_call: TRBD1; v_call: TRBV29-1; cdr3_aa: CSVGTGFTEAFF; cdr3_nt: TGCAGCGTCGGGACAGGTTTCACTGAAGCTTTCTTT
clone_size: few; j_call: TRBJ1-1; d_call: TRBD1; v_call: TRBV6-5; cdr3_aa: CASSSRPGGSEAFF; cdr3_nt: TGTGCCAGCAGTTCTCGGCCAGGGGGCTCTGAAGCTTTCTTT
clone_size: NA; j_call: TRBJ2-2; d_call: TRBD1; v_call: TRBV27; cdr3_aa: CASSRFPQGRPGELFF; cdr3_nt: TGTGCCAGCAGTCGCTTCCCACAGGGGCGGCCCGGGGAGCTGTTTTTT
clone_size: NA; j_call: TRBJ2-1; d_call: NA; v_call: TRBV24-1; cdr3_aa: CATSEPGAGGYNEQFF; cdr3_nt: TGTGCCACCAGTGAACCAGGGGCCGGGGGCTACAATGAGCAGTTCTTC
clone_size: NA; j_call: TRBJ2-3; d_call: TRBD1; v_call: TRBV4-3; cdr3_aa: CASSPKTGGSKDTQYF; cdr3_nt: TGCGCCAGCAGCCCAAAGACAGGGGGGAGTAAAGATACGCAGTATTTT
clone_size: NA; j_call: TRBJ1-2; d_call: NA; v_call: TRBV7-3; cdr3_aa: CASSTREGHGYTF; cdr3_nt: TGTGCCAGCAGCACTAGGGAGGGTCATGGCTACACCTTC
clone_size: few; j_call: TRBJ2-7; d_call: TRBD2; v_call: TRBV11-1; cdr3_aa: CASSDQGLAVYEQYF; cdr3_nt: TGTGCCAGCAGCGATCAGGGACTAGCGGTTTACGAGCAGTACTTC
clone_size: NA; j_call: TRBJ2-6; d_call: NA; v_call: TRBV20-1; cdr3_aa: CSASYGTGANVLTF; cdr3_nt: TGCAGTGCTAGTTACGGGACTGGGGCCAACGTCCTGACTTTC
clone_size: NA; j_call: TRBJ2-3; d_call: NA; v_call: TRBV5-6; cdr3_aa: CASSSGPSLGADTQYF; cdr3_nt: TGTGCCAGCAGCTCTGGCCCCTCCCTAGGGGCAGATACGCAGTATTTT
clone_size: NA; j_call: TRBJ1-2; d_call: NA; v_call: TRBV6-5; cdr3_aa: CASSYVPPIDRGYTF; cdr3_nt: TGTGCCAGCAGTTACGTCCCGCCGATTGATCGTGGCTACACCTTC
clone_size: many; j_call: TRBJ2-7; d_call: NA; v_call: TRBV29-1; cdr3_aa: CSVAEGSSEQYF; cdr3_nt: TGCAGCGTTGCGGAGGGGTCGAGCGAGCAGTACTTC
clone_size: NA; j_call: TRBJ2-2; d_call: TRBD1; v_call: TRBV19; cdr3_aa: CASSTGQGPLTGELFF; cdr3_nt: TGTGCCAGTAGTACAGGACAGGGGCCCCTCACCGGGGAGCTGTTTTTT
clone_size: few; j_call: TRBJ2-5; d_call: NA; v_call: TRBV7-9; cdr3_aa: CATSLGETQYF; cdr3_nt: TGTGCCACCTCTCTGGGGGAGACCCAGTACTTC
clone_size: NA; j_call: TRBJ2-1; d_call: NA; v_call: TRBV15; cdr3_aa: CATSRDPNSYNEQFF; cdr3_nt: TGTGCCACCAGCAGAGATCCGAACAGTTACAATGAGCAGTTCTTC
clone_size: NA; j_call: TRBJ2-1; d_call: NA; v_call: TRBV20-1; cdr3_aa: CSARDFRAAGNEQFF; cdr3_nt: TGCAGTGCTAGAGATTTCCGGGCGGCCGGGAATGAGCAGTTCTTC
clone_size: NA; j_call: TRBJ2-1; d_call: NA; v_call: TRBV3-1; cdr3_aa: CASSQGFPVVNEQFF; cdr3_nt: TGTGCCAGCAGCCAAGGCTTTCCGGTGGTGAATGAGCAGTTCTTC
clone_size: many; j_call: TRBJ2-7; d_call: TRBD2; v_call: TRBV7-2; cdr3_aa: CASSLEAGGVYEQYF; cdr3_nt: TGTGCCAGCAGCTTAGAGGCGGGGGGCGTCTACGAGCAGTACTTC
clone_size: few; j_call: TRBJ1-2; d_call: NA; v_call: TRBV4-1; cdr3_aa: CASSPMTDRNYGYTF; cdr3_nt: TGCGCCAGCAGCCCGATGACAGACAGGAACTATGGCTACACCTTC
clone_size: many; j_call: TRBJ1-2; d_call: NA; v_call: TRBV7-2; cdr3_aa: CASSITRLTYGYTF; cdr3_nt: TGTGCCAGCAGCATCACTAGGCTCACCTATGGCTACACCTTC
clone_size: many; j_call: TRBJ2-7; d_call: TRBD2; v_call: TRBV10-3; cdr3_aa: CAVSPTSGSLHAYEQYF; cdr3_nt: TGTGCCGTAAGTCCGACTAGCGGGAGCCTCCATGCCTACGAGCAGTACTTC
clone_size: few; j_call: TRBJ2-5; d_call: NA; v_call: TRBV5-4; cdr3_aa: CASSLPSQETQYF; cdr3_nt: TGTGCCAGCAGCTTACCCAGCCAAGAGACCCAGTACTTC